A selection of T cell receptor beta chains follows, all from one sample in a study of blood T cell repertoires in COVID-19. The method was immunoSEQ multiplex PCR; TCRdb's version includes in-frame clones alone and lacks a portion of them. This table holds 150,000 to 200,000 clones, 88% found once. Sequencing input: PBMCs or T cells enriched from blood (not recorded which). Source of these receptors: a woman between 18 and 29 years old who had recovered from COVID-19. Each CDR3 is given with its conserved first and last residue. Each record gives: V gene, D gene, clone size, J gene, CDR3 protein, CDR3 DNA. D genes are given only for firm matches. The size entry is marked missing in some rows and otherwise reads once, few, many or a size class.

>TRBV29-1|TRBD2|-|TRBJ2-7
CSVGTSVVVYEQYF
TGCAGCGTTGGTACTAGCGTTGTGGTCTACGAGCAGTACTTC
>TRBV7-2|-|-|TRBJ1-4
CASSLGGNEKLFF
TGTGCCAGCAGCTTAGGCGGGAATGAAAAACTGTTTTTT
>TRBV7-6|-|once|TRBJ1-1
CASSFGTGLNTEAFF
TGTGCCAGCAGCTTTGGCACAGGGCTGAACACTGAAGCTTTCTTT
>TRBV28|TRBD1|-|TRBJ1-2
CASSTRQGANVGYGYTF
TGTGCCAGCAGTACAAGACAGGGGGCCAACGTTGGCTATGGCTACACCTTC
>TRBV27|-|-|TRBJ1-1
CASSFFMNTEAFF
TGTGCCAGCAGTTTTTTCATGAACACTGAAGCTTTCTTT
>TRBV29-1|-|-|TRBJ2-7
CSVGGGQATYEQYF
TGCAGCGTGGGGGGGGGACAGGCAACCTACGAGCAGTACTTC
>TRBV19|TRBD2|-|TRBJ2-7
CASSPGLAGDEQYF
TGTGCCAGTAGTCCCGGACTAGCGGGAGACGAGCAGTACTTC
>TRBV2|TRBD2|-|TRBJ2-3
CASSDRVAGRTDTQYF
TGTGCCAGCAGTGATCGGGTAGCGGGCAGGACAGATACGCAGTATTTT
>TRBV23-1|TRBD1|-|TRBJ2-7
CASSHPETGSSYEQYF
TGCGCCAGCAGTCACCCGGAGACAGGGAGCTCCTACGAGCAGTACTTC
>TRBV6-5|-|-|TRBJ2-7
CASSKYRRGSYEQYF
TGTGCCAGCAGCAAATACCGACGAGGCTCCTACGAGCAGTACTTC
>TRBV7-8|-|-|TRBJ2-3
CASSLVGTDTQYF
TGTGCCAGCAGCTTAGTAGGCACAGATACGCAGTATTTT
>TRBV5-8|-|-|TRBJ2-7
CASSIGTVTYEQYF
TGTGCCAGCAGCATTGGGACTGTAACCTACGAGCAGTACTTC
>TRBV7-9|TRBD1|-|TRBJ2-3
CASSLVSGGIDTQYF
TGTGCCAGCAGCTTAGTGTCAGGGGGCATAGATACGCAGTATTTT
>TRBV4-2|-|-|TRBJ2-5
CASSQEYGYQETQYF
TGTGCCAGCAGCCAAGAGTACGGGTACCAAGAGACCCAGTACTTC
>TRBV2|TRBD1|-|TRBJ1-4
CASSEITGTGAVGEKLFF
TGTGCCAGCAGCGAAATAACCGGGACAGGGGCAGTAGGGGAAAAACTGTTTTTT
>TRBV3-1/TRBV3-2|TRBD1|-|TRBJ1-4
CASSPNPGQGGEKLFF
TGTGCCAGCAGCCCCAATCCGGGACAGGGGGGTGAAAAACTGTTTTTT
>TRBV6-5|TRBD2|-|TRBJ2-1
CASRKGLAGGNEQFF
TGTGCCAGCAGAAAAGGACTAGCGGGGGGGAATGAGCAGTTCTTC
>TRBV27|TRBD2|-|TRBJ2-1
CASRRLAANEQFF
TGTGCCAGCCGCCGGCTAGCGGCAAATGAGCAGTTCTTC
>TRBV12-3/TRBV12-4|-|-|TRBJ1-2
CASSFGREDGYTF
TGTGCCAGCAGTTTTGGGAGGGAGGATGGCTACACCTTC
>TRBV6-5|-|-|TRBJ2-1
CASSWGEAEQFF
TGTGCCAGCAGTTGGGGCGAGGCTGAGCAGTTCTTC
>TRBV5-6|-|-|TRBJ1-2
CASTPPGSTNYGYTF
TGTGCCAGCACCCCCCCCGGGAGCACCAACTATGGCTACACCTTC
>TRBV9|-|-|TRBJ1-2
CASSVGLAGGYTF
TGTGCCAGCAGCGTAGGGCTCGCGGGCGGCTACACCTTC
>TRBV21-1|-|-|TRBJ2-1
CASSFRPGIRGSNEQFF
TGTGCCAGCAGCTTTCGCCCCGGGATTCGGGGAAGTAATGAGCAGTTCTTC
>TRBV20-1|-|once|TRBJ2-5
CSAKQSQTQYF
TGCAGTGCTAAACAGTCCCAGACCCAGTACTTC
>TRBV28|-|-|TRBJ2-3
CASSSPRAEYTDTQYF
TGTGCCAGCAGTTCCCCGAGGGCCGAGTACACAGATACGCAGTATTTT
>TRBV28|TRBD2|few|TRBJ2-3
CASSLYGGGATDTQYF
TGTGCCAGCAGTTTATACGGCGGGGGGGCCACAGATACGCAGTATTTT
>TRBV5-4|-|-|TRBJ2-5
CASSSPPSQETQYF
TGTGCCAGCAGCTCCCCCCCCAGTCAAGAGACCCAGTACTTC
>TRBV28|TRBD1|once|TRBJ1-3
CASDSDRGTGNTIYF
TGTGCCAGCGACTCCGACAGGGGCACTGGAAACACCATATATTTT
>TRBV2|-|-|TRBJ2-5
CASSELARLEVQTQYF
TGTGCCAGCAGTGAGCTCGCCCGACTAGAGGTTCAGACCCAGTACTTC
>TRBV10-3|TRBD2|-|TRBJ2-5
CATQELAGGPDPETQYF
TGTGCCACCCAAGAATTAGCGGGGGGGCCGGATCCGGAGACCCAGTACTTC
>TRBV7-2|-|-|TRBJ1-6
CASSLGAGVRNSPLHF
TGTGCCAGCAGCTTAGGGGCAGGGGTTAGGAATTCACCCCTCCACTTT